A single T cell receptor beta chain is shown here with its context. Its target is not known. Clones were read by immunoSEQ multiplex PCR, and TCRdb kept only the in-frame ones, dropping some. The table lists around 1.6 million clones, about 98% of them singletons. These data are taken from a study of shared clonotypes between healthy human individuals. Trimming removed 0 bases at V and 0 bases at J, with 11 bases between. This CDR3 has 16 amino acids. In germline, CDR1 is PRHDT, CDR2 FYEKMQ (reference sequence). The study, taken as a whole, reports: Naive subsets generally exceeded memory subsets in estimated richness. Non-shared clonotypes had lower generation probabilities than those shared by all four donors.

This TCR was sampled from a man aged 25 to 40 in good health. The rearrangement uses TRBV13 and TRBJ1-1; no firm D call. The specimen was naive CD4+ T cells sorted from blood. As for subset: CD45RA+ positively selected. The CDR3 region has the DNA TGTGCCAGCAGCTTAGGCCTTATAGGAATGAACACTGAAGCTTTCTTT. Protein: CASSLGLIGMNTEAFF.